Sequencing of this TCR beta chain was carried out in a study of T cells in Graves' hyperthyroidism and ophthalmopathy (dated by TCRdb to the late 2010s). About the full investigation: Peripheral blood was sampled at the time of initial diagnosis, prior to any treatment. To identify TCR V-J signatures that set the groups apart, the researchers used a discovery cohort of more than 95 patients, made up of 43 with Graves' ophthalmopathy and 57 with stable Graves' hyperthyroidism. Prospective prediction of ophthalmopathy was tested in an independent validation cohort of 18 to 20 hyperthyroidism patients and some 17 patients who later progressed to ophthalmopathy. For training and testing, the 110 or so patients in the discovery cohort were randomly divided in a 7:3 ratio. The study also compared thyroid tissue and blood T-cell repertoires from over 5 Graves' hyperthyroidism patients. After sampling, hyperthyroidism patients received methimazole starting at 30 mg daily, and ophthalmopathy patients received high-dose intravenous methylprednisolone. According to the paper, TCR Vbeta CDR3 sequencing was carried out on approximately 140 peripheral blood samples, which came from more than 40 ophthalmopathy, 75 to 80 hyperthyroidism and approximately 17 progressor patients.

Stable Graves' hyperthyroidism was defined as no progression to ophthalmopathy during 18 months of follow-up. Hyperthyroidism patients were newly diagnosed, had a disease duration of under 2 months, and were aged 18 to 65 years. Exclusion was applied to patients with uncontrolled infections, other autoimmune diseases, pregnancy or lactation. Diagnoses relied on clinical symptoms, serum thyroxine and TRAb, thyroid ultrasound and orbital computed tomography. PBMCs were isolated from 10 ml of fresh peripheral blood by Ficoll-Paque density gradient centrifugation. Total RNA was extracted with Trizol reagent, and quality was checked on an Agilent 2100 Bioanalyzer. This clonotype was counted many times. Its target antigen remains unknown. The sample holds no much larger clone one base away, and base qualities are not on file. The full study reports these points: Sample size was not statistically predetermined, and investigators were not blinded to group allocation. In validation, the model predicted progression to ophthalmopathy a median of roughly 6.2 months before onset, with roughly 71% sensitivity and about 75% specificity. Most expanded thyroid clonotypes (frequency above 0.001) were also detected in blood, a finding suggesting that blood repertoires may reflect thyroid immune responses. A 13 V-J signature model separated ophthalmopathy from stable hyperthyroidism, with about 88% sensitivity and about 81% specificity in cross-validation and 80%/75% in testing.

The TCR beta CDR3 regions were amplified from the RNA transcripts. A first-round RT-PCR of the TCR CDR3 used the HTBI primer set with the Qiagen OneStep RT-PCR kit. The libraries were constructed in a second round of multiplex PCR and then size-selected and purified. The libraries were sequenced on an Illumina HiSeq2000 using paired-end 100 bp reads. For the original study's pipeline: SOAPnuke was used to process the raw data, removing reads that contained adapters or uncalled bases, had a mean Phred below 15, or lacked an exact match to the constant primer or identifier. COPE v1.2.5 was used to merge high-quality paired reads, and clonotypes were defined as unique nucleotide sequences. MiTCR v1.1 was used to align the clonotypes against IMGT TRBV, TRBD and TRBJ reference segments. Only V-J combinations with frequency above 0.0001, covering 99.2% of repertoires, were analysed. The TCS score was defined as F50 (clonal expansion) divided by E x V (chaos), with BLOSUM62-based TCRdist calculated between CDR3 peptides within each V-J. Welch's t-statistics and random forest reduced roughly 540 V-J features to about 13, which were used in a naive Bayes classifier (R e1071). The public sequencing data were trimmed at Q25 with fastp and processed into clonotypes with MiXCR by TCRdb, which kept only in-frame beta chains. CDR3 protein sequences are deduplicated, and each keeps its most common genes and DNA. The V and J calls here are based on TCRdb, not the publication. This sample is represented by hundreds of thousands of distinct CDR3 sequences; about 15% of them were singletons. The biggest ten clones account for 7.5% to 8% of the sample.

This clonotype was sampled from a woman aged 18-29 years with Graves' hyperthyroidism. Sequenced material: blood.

The CDR3 here reads CASMEDRGLSGELFF. The DNA reads as follows: TGTGCCAGCATGGAGGACAGGGGTCTTAGCGGGGAGCTGTTTTTT. The chain joins TRBV27 to TRBJ2-2; 9 of the junction bases match TRBD1. Taken from cysteine to phenylalanine, the CDR3 has 15 residues. Just CDR3 DNA is preserved here, 45 bases in frame from base 1. The germline V gene (reference sequence) specifies MNHEY as CDR1 and SMNVEV as CDR2. Clipping removes 7 bases from V and 7 bases from J, with 10 as the unmatched junction base count.